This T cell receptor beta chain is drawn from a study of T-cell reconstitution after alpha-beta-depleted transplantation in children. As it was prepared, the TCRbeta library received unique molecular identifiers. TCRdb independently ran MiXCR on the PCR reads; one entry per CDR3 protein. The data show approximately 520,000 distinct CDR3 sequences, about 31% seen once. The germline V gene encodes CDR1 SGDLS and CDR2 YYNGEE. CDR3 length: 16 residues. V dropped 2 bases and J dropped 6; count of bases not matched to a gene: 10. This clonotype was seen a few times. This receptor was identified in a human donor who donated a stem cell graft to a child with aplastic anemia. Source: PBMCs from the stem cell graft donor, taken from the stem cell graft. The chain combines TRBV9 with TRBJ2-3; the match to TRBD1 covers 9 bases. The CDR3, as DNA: TGTGCCAGCAGCGTCGGGACAGGGATGTCGGCCGATACGCAGTATTTT. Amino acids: CASSVGTGMSADTQYF.